These 3 T cell receptor beta chains were all obtained from the same sample, sequenced in a study of read filtering for tumor transcriptome and immune sequencing. This library used 300 to 500 ng RNA and molecular barcoded adaptors spanning alpha/delta and beta/gamma chains. From the reads, TCRdb called clonotypes with MiXCR, one entry per CDR3 protein. The sample shows about 58,000 distinct CDR3 sequences, roughly an eighth of them seen only once. Sequences were obtained from a population of CD138-negative cells sorted from bone marrow. These receptors originate from a donor at least 40 years old with multiple myeloma.

This clonotype was observed at least ten times. This rearrangement joins TRBV10-2 to TRBJ2-7; D call uncertain. From germline, CDR1 is WSHSY and CDR2 SAAADI. V shed 6 bases and J shed 8 bases, with 11 bases lying between them. The CDR3 loop spans 11 amino acids. CDR3 coding DNA: TGCGCCAGCAGGCACTCCCTCCAGCAGTACTTC. Residues: CASRHSLQQYF.

The sample holds many counts of this clonotype. The chain combines TRBV6-5 with TRBJ2-1; no reliable D call. Trimming took off 0 bases at V and 1 base at J, with 7 bases between the two ends. Germline V CDR1 and CDR2: MNHEY, SVGAGI. The CDR3 contains 15 residues. The DNA for the CDR3 is TGTGCCAGCAGTTACTCGGGTGGTTCCTACAATGAGCAGTTCTTC. Protein product: CASSYSGGSYNEQFF.

About this clonotype: A clone one base away is much larger, so this may be a read error. The CDR3 carries no conserved terminal phenylalanine or tryptophan, so it likely arises from a read error. The V gene is TRBV2, the J gene TRBJ1-1, with D hard to call. V shed 6 bases and J shed 8 bases, with 7 bases lying between them. CDR3 length: 10 amino acids. Germline CDR1 and CDR2: SNHLY and FYNNEI. The DNA of the CDR3 is TGTGCCAGCAGGGAAAAAGAAGCTTTCCTT. Its translation is CASREKEAFL.